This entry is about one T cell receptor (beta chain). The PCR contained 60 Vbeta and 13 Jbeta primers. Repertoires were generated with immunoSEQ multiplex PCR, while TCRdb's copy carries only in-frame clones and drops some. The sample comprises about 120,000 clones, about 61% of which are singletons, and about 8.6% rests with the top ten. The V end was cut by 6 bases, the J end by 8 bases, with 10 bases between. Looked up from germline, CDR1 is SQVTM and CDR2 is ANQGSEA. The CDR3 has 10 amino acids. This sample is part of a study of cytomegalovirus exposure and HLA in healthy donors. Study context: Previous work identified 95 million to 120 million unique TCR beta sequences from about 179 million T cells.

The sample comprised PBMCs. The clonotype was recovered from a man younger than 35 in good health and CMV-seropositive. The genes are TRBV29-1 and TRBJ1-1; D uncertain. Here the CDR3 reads CSVPGPEAFF. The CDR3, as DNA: TGCAGCGTCCCTGGGCCAGAAGCTTTCTTT.